This entry lists 27 T cell receptor beta chains sequenced from one sample in a study of blood T cell repertoires in COVID-19. The protocol was immunoSEQ multiplex PCR, while the TCRdb copy is restricted to in-frame clones and leaves out a portion. This sample has over 600,000 clones; about nine tenths occur once, and the top ten carry about 0.24%. Sequencing was performed on peripheral blood. The receptors derive from a young woman with acute or convalescent COVID-19.

The genes are TRBV27 and TRBJ2-5, with 11 bases matching TRBD1. Per the germline V gene, CDR1 is MNHEY and CDR2 is SMNVEV (reference sequence). The CDR3 runs to 13 residues. The junction had 7 bases not matched to a gene; V was cut back by 3 bases and J by 13 bases. The CDR3 spells CASSLPDRGRMYF. DNA for the CDR3: TGTGCCAGCAGTTTGCCGGACAGGGGGCGTATGTACTTC.

This rearrangement joins TRBV5-1 to TRBJ2-2; TRBD1 matches at 8 bases. The CDR3 is 16 amino acids. V lost 4 bases to trimming and J lost 1 base; unmatched junction nucleotides: 6. Germline V gene sequence: CDR1 SGHRS, CDR2 YFSETQ. In nucleotides, the CDR3 is TGCGCCAGCAGCACCGGACAGGGTGGGAACACCGGGGAGCTGTTTTTT. Protein product: CASSTGQGGNTGELFF.

The chain joins TRBV25-1 to TRBJ1-1; TRBD1 is a possible D gene (6 bases). The V and J ends lost 4 bases and 6 bases respectively, with 12 bases between them. The CDR3 runs 13 residues. Germline V gives CDR1 MGHDK, CDR2 SYGVNS. The CDR3 DNA sequence: TGTGCCAGCAGTGGTTCAGGGGCTGCTGAAGCTTTCTTT. It specifies CASSGSGAAEAFF.

The CDR3 region has the DNA TGTGCCAGCAGCTTAGGAGCGTCCCCCACAGATACGCAGTATTTT. This gives the protein CASSLGASPTDTQYF. The rearrangement links TRBV7-9 to TRBJ2-3; D uncertain. Germline-derived CDR1 and CDR2 are SEHNR and FQNEAQ (reference sequence). The CDR3 totals 15 residues. With 1 base removed from V and 2 bases from J, the gap between germline ends came to 10 bases.

The V and J genes are TRBV2 and TRBJ1-4; 7 bases match TRBD1. Germline-derived CDR1 and CDR2 are SNHLY and FYNNEI. Trimming at V came to 10 bases and at J to 7 bases, leaving 12 bases not matched to a gene. The CDR3 is 14 residues long. The DNA for the CDR3 is TGTGCCACCCATAAAAGGGGGCTCGGTGAAAAACTGTTTTTT. As protein: CATHKRGLGEKLFF.

In regard to this clone: Additional DNA sequences in this sample encode the identical CDR3. The genes are TRBV19 and TRBJ1-2; tentative D call: TRBD1 (5 bases). V lost 3 bases to trimming and J lost 3 bases, with 8 bases between them. The CDR3 totals 13 residues. The V gene's germline CDR1 is LNHDA and CDR2 SQIVND (reference sequence). CDR3 coding DNA: TGTGCCAGTAGTATTGGGGGGTACTATGGCTACACCTTC. It encodes CASSIGGYYGYTF.

The chain couples TRBV24-1 to TRBJ2-1; TRBD1 aligns across 11 bases. The V segment lost 1 base and the J segment 5 bases; nucleotides outside the gene matches: 9. Germline assignment: CDR1 KGHDR and CDR2 SFDVKD. The CDR3 covers 18 residues. In nucleotides, the CDR3 is TGTGCCACCAGTGATTTTAGGGCCGGGGGACAGGGGGACAATGAGCAGTTCTTC. It is translated as CATSDFRAGGQGDNEQFF.

The chain employs TRBV5-1 and TRBJ2-3, with TRBD2 matching over 7 bases. V shed 7 bases and J 1 base; nucleotides not matched to a gene: 6. From germline, CDR1 is SGHRS and CDR2 YFSETQ. This CDR3 spans 14 amino acids. CDR3 DNA sequence: TGCGCCAGCGGAATAGCGGGTGGCACAGATACGCAGTATTTT. Amino acid sequence: CASGIAGGTDTQYF.

The chain recombines TRBV5-5 with TRBJ1-4, with a tentative D call TRBD1 (6 bases). Germline-derived CDR1 and CDR2 are SGHKS and YYEKEE (reference sequence). This CDR3 is built from 15 residues. The germline V and J ends were trimmed by 4 bases and 5 bases, with 15 bases remaining between them. CDR3 amino acids: CASSARTELNEKLFF. Written as DNA, the CDR3 is TGTGCCAGCAGCGCACGGACAGAACTAAATGAAAAACTGTTTTTT.

This clone came up once. The V call is TRBV6-5, the J call TRBJ1-1; TRBD1 might be the D (5 bases). CDR1 and CDR2 from the germline V gene are MNHEY and SVGAGI. The CDR3 consists of 12 residues. Trimming cost V 5 bases and J 7 bases, with 11 bases left between them. CDR3 in amino acids: CASSPWGGEAFF. The CDR3, as DNA: TGTGCCAGCAGTCCCTGGGGGGGTGAAGCTTTCTTT.

The chain recombines TRBV5-1 with TRBJ1-2; 10 positions agree with TRBD1. CDR3 length equals 15 residues. V shed 3 bases, J shed 0 bases, and the junction held 2 bases outside the gene matches. Germline CDR1 SGHRS, CDR2 YFSETQ. The CDR3 region is CASSSGQGTNYGYTF. The CDR3 DNA reads as TGCGCCAGCAGCTCGGGACAGGGGACTAACTATGGCTACACCTTC.

The chain recombines TRBV7-2 with TRBJ2-7; TRBD1 agrees at 9 bases. The junction had 12 bases not matched to a gene; V was cut back by 4 bases and J by 5 bases. This CDR3 contains 16 residues. CDR1 is SGHTA and CDR2 is FQGNSA in the germline V gene. The CDR3: CASSWGYRDRAHEQYF. The CDR3 DNA follows: TGTGCCAGCAGCTGGGGCTACCGGGACAGGGCTCACGAGCAGTACTTC.

V usage is TRBV6-5 and J usage is TRBJ1-2, with D tentatively TRBD1 (6 bases). Trimming stripped 5 bases from V and 4 bases from J, with 14 bases between. The CDR3 is 14 amino acids. The germline CDR1 and CDR2 sequences are MNHEY and SVGAGI. CDR3 DNA sequence: TGTGCCAGCAGTCAACAGGGACAAGTCTATGGCTACACCTTC. The encoded protein is CASSQQGQVYGYTF.

The rearrangement uses TRBV2 and TRBJ1-4; D uncertain. Germline CDR1 SNHLY, CDR2 FYNNEI. This CDR3 has 13 residues. V lost 7 bases and J 5 bases, leaving 11 bases between the germline ends. The CDR3 loop is CASNREANEKLFF. CDR3 DNA: TGTGCCAGCAACCGAGAAGCAAATGAAAAACTGTTTTTT.

The chain uses TRBV5-1 and TRBJ2-1, with 9 bases that match TRBD1. The CDR3 extends over 15 amino acids. The V segment lost 4 bases and the J segment 7 bases; nucleotides outside the gene matches: 9. Looked up from germline, CDR1 is SGHRS and CDR2 is YFSETQ. CDR3 coding DNA: TGCGCCAGCAGCCTGAGTGGGGGGACAGGGAATGAGCAGTTCTTC. It yields the protein CASSLSGGTGNEQFF.

V is TRBV4-3 and J is TRBJ2-2, with TRBD1 matching 7 bases. The CDR3 runs to 16 residues. V was pared by 5 bases and J by 3 bases, with 9 bases of the junction left unmatched. Germline CDR1 is LGHNA and CDR2 is YSLEER. The DNA of the CDR3 is TGCGCCAGCAGCAACTGGGGACAGCCCGACACCGGGGAGCTGTTTTTT. Its translation is CASSNWGQPDTGELFF.

The chain's CDR3 is CAWRLRVNYNSPLHF. The CDR3 DNA sequence: TGTGCCTGGAGACTCAGGGTTAACTATAATTCACCCCTCCACTTT. J is TRBJ1-6 and V is TRBV30, with a possible D match to TRBD1 (5 bases). V was shortened by 3 bases and J by 3 bases, with 12 bases between the two germline ends. The CDR3 length is 15 residues. CDR1 and CDR2 from the germline V gene are GTSNPN and SVGIG (reference sequence). The full variable domain, in which reference TRBV30 and TRBJ1-6 provide the parts outside the CDR3, is SQTIHQWPATLVQPVGSPLSLECTVEGTSNPNLYWYRQAAGRGLQLLFYSVGIGQISSEVPQNLSASRPQDRQFILSSKKLLLSDSGFYLCAWRLRVNYNSPLHFGNGTRLTVT.

The chain is built from TRBV19 and TRBJ1-6; no clear D. V lost 5 bases, J lost 5 bases, and 13 bases lay in between. Per the germline V gene, CDR1 is LNHDA and CDR2 is SQIVND (reference sequence). The CDR3 consists of 15 residues. The CDR3 sequence is CASSARGGDNSPLHF. CDR3 nucleotides: TGTGCCAGTAGTGCCCGGGGTGGGGATAATTCACCCCTCCACTTT.

The J gene is TRBJ1-1, the V gene TRBV15; D uncertain. The CDR3 totals 15 residues. Trimming left V 0 bases short and J 7 bases short, with 15 bases between. Germline CDR1 and CDR2: LNHNV and YYDKDF (reference sequence). As DNA, the CDR3 is TGTGCCACCAGCAGAGATCGGCGGGGTGCCTTTGAAGCTTTCTTT. Residues: CATSRDRRGAFEAFF.

This chain connects TRBV7-9 to TRBJ2-2; D ambiguous. The ends were cut back, 2 bases at V and 3 bases at J, with 4 bases in the middle. The CDR3 consists of 13 residues. Germline V CDR1 and CDR2: SEHNR, FQNEAQ (reference sequence). CDR3 protein: CASSLPDTGELFF. CDR3 coding DNA: TGTGCCAGCAGCTTACCAGACACCGGGGAGCTGTTTTTT.

V gene TRBV7-8 combines with J gene TRBJ1-6; maybe TRBD1 (6 bases). The CDR3 totals 19 residues. Germline V gene sequence: CDR1 SGHVS, CDR2 FQNEAQ. Between the trimmed V and J ends, which lost 4 bases and 8 bases, there was a span of 27 bases. CDR3 loop: CASSSLTPGPGDIYSPLHF. CDR3 in DNA: TGTGCCAGCAGCTCACTCACGCCGGGCCCAGGGGATATATATTCACCCCTCCACTTT.

The sample holds one count of this clone. The chain combines TRBV29-1 with TRBJ2-1, with 10 bases that match TRBD1. Germline V lookup: CDR1 SQVTM, CDR2 ANQGSEA. The CDR3 has 15 amino acids. J was trimmed by 5 bases and V by 0 bases; bases with no gene match: 4. This CDR3 reads CSVEERGTGDNEQFF. The CDR3 DNA reads as TGCAGCGTTGAAGAGCGCGGGACAGGGGACAATGAGCAGTTCTTC.

This clone was seen a few times. The CDR3 loop reads CASCETTVDSVYGYTF. In DNA, the CDR3 is TGTGCCAGCTGTGAAACGACCGTAGACAGCGTCTATGGCTACACCTTC. The chain uses TRBV21-1 and TRBJ1-2; TRBD1, the D gene given by the table, was not confirmed from the DNA. TRBV21-1 is classified as a pseudogene. This CDR3 is 16 amino acids long.

The V and J genes are TRBV28 and TRBJ1-5, with TRBD1 matching over 7 bases. This CDR3 region has 15 residues. Losses at the gene ends were 6 bases for V and 4 bases for J; bases not matched to a gene: 9. Germline V CDR1 and CDR2: MDHEN, SYDVKM. The CDR3, as DNA: TGTGCCAGCAGCTTGGAGGGGGCGCGGAATCAGCCCCAGCATTTT. Translation: CASSLEGARNQPQHF.

This chain uses TRBV5-4 with TRBJ1-2, with 8 bases matching TRBD1. The germline CDR1 and CDR2 sequences are SGHNT and YYREEE (reference sequence). CDR3 length: 16 amino acids. Trimming at V came to 4 bases and at J to 3 bases, leaving 11 bases not matched to a gene. CDR3 loop: CASSRTSGTGYYGYTF. DNA for the CDR3: TGTGCCAGCAGCCGGACCTCCGGGACAGGCTACTATGGCTACACCTTC. The complete variable domain, with remaining parts taken from reference TRBV5-4 and TRBJ1-2, reads ETGVTQSPTHLIKTRGQQVTLRCSSQSGHNTVSWYQQALGQGPQFIFQYYREEENGRGNFPPRFSGLQFPNYSSELNVNALELDDSALYLCASSRTSGTGYYGYTFGSGTRLTVV.

This chain joins TRBV3-1 (or the pseudogene TRBV3-2) and TRBJ1-5; D may be TRBD1 (5 bases). Trimming pared 5 bases from V and 5 bases from J, leaving 16 bases between. CDR1 is LGHDT, CDR2 YNNKEL, per germline (reference sequence). The CDR3 sequence is 15 residues long. CDR3 amino acids: CASSFSGVAHQPQHF. CDR3 nucleotide sequence: TGTGCCAGCAGCTTCTCGGGGGTTGCCCATCAGCCCCAGCATTTT.

This CDR3 reads CASSLEGGYGYTF. CDR3 nucleotides: TGTGCCAGCAGCTTAGAGGGAGGGTATGGCTACACCTTC. V usage is TRBV7-3 and J usage is TRBJ1-2; D is unresolved. The CDR3 length is 13 residues. Looked up from germline, CDR1 is SGHTA and CDR2 is FQGTGA. The V gene lost 2 bases and the J gene lost 5 bases, with 9 bases spanning the gap.